The present T cell receptor beta chain was sequenced within a study of blood T cell repertoires in COVID-19. Turning to the study itself: The cDNA or gDNA used as material had been derived from T cells, B-cell-depleted T cells, or PBMCs.

Patients from Seattle were sampled longitudinally, starting during active infection. Germline lookup yields CDR1 MNHEY and CDR2 SVGEGT. V lost 2 bases to trimming and J lost 9 bases, with 11 bases between them. The CDR3 is made up of 12 amino acids. The method was immunoSEQ multiplex PCR; TCRdb's version includes in-frame clones alone and lacks a portion of them. Here the sample spans more than 95,000 clones, about 70% being singletons. Sample: peripheral blood. The chain links TRBV6-2 or TRBV6-3 to TRBJ2-7; D remains unclear. The sequence was collected from an elderly man with COVID-19, enrolled during active disease. CDR3 protein: CASSYTNIGQYF. CDR3 nucleotides: TGTGCCAGCAGTTACACGAATATCGGGCAGTACTTC.